Described below is a single TCR beta chain sequence and its context. Everyone who took part was about 18 to 89 years old, and they came from over 20 US areas. Recovery meant two consecutive negative NP/OP PCR tests, professional clearance, or resolved symptoms. Germline CDR1 is WSHSY and CDR2 is SAAADI. V dropped 4 bases and J dropped 3; count of bases not matched to a gene: 4. This CDR3 comprises 14 residues. Original processing methods: By means of reference gene primer amplification, nucleated cell counts were estimated. The method was immunoSEQ multiplex PCR; TCRdb's version includes in-frame clones alone and lacks a portion of them. V, J and clone size are taken as reported in that table, and D and trimming were inferred from the DNA itself. The sample holds hundreds of thousands of clones, roughly 90% seen once. These data belong to a study of blood T cell repertoires in COVID-19.

The chain combines TRBV10-2 with TRBJ2-3, with TRBD2 matching over 7 bases. Specimen: PBMCs or T cells enriched from blood (not recorded which). This clonotype was obtained from a man aged 55 to 69 who had recovered from COVID-19. The CDR3 protein is CASSAVSGTDTQYF. DNA of the CDR3: TGCGCCAGCAGTGCGGTTAGCGGGACAGATACGCAGTATTTT.